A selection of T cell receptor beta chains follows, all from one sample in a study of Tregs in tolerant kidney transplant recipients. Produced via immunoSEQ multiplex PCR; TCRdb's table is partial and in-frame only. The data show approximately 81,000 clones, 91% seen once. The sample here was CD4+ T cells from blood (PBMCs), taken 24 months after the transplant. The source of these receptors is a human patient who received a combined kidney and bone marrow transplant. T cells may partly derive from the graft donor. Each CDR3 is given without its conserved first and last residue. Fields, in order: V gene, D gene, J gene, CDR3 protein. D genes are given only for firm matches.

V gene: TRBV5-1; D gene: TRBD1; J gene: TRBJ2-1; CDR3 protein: ATGTDSYNEQF
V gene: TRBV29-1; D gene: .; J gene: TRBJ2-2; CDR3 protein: SVGLQITGELF
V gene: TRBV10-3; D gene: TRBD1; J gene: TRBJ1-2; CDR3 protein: AISDQGTARPGYT
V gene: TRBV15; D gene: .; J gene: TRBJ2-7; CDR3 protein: ATSRTGTPYEQY
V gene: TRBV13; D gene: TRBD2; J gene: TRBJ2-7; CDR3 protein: ASSLGGTSGFYEQY
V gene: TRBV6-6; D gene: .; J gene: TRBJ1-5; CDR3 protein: ASRGGDQPQH
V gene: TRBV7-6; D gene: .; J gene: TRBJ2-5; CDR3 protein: ASSLTRGDPKETQY
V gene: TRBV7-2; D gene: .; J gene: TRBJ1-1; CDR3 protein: ASSLGATTEAF
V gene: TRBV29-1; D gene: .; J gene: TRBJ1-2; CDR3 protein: SVLQPLPFT
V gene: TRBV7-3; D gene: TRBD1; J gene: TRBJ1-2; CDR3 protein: ASSLSGDRQGEGYT
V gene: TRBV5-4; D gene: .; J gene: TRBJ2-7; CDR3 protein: ASSSSYEQY
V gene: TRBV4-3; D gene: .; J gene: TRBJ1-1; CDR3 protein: ASSLGPGSDTEAF
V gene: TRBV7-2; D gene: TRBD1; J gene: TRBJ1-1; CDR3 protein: ASSFYADRSNAEAF
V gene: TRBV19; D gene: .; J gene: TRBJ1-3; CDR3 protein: ASSIASGSSGNTIY
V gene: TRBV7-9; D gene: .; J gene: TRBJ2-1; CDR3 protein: ASSLVSWDSNNEQF
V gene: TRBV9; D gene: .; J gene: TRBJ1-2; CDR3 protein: ASSPEVRQGLDYGYT
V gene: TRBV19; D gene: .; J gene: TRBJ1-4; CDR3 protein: ASSRTPGKLF
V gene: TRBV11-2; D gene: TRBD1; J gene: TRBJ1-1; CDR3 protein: ASSLGIDRAKTEAF
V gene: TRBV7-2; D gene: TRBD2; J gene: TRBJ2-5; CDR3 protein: ASSLLQSGSFETQY
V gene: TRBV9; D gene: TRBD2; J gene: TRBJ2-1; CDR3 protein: ASSVEGLENNEQF
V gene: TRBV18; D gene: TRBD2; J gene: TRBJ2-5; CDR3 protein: ASSLSSGSSQETQY
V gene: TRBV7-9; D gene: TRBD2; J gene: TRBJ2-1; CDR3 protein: ASSPLAGGYNEQF
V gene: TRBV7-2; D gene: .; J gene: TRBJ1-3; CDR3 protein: ASSSRLNTIY
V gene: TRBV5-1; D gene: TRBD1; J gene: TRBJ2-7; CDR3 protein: ASSYTPGQGREQY
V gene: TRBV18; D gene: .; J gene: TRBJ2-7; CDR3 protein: ASSPLAGSIYEQY
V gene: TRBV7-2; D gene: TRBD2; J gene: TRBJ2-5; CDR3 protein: ASSFGGGLETQY
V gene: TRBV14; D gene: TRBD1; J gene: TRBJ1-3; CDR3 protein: ASSQETGGNTIY
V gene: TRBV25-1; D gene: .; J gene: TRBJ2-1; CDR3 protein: ASSETLVGTPNEQF
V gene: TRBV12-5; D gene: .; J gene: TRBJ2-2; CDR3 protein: ASGLVLGLNTGELF
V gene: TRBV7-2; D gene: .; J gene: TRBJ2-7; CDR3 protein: ASSLVIYEQY
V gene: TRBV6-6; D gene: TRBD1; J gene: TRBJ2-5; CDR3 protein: ASSPGQGGKETQY
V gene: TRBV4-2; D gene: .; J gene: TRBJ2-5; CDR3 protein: ASSQEWAIQETQY
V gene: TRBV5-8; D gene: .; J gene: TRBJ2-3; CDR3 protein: ASSFQGIRTDTQY
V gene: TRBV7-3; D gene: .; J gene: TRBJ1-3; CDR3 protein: ASSLRVGPGNTIY
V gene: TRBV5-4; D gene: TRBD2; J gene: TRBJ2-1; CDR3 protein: ASSSPLAGGNNEQF
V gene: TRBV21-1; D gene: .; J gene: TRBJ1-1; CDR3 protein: ASSDSTGDGAEAF
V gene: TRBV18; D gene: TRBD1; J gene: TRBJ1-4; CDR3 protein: ASSLTDRENEKLF
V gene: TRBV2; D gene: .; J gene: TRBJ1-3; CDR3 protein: ASSPNVPPGNTIY
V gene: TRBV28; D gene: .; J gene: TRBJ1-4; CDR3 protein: ASSLWRQKREKLF
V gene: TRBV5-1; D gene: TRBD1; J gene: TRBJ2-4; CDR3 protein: ASSFQGQGAHREY
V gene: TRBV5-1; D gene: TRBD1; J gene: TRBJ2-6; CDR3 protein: ASSLVGTGGFEANVLT
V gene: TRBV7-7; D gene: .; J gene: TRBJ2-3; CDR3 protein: ASSLGVWGADTQY
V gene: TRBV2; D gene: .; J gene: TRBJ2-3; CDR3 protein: ATQKGLTDTQY
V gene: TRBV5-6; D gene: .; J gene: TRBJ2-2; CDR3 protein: ATRRETGPNTGELF
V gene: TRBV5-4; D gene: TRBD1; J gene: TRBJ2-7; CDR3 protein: ASSVTGSSYEQY
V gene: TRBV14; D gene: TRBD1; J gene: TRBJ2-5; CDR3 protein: ASSQVGTGHQETQY
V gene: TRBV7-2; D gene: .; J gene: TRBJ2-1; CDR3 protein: ASSSTDEKWLEQF
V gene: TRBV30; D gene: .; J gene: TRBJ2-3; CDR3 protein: AWKGGLSTDTQY
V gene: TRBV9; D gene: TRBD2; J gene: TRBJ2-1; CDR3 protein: ASSQGLAFNEQF
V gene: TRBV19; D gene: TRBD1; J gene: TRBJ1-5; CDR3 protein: ASSIVGGGQGNQPQH
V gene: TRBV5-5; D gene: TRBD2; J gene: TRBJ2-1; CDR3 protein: ASSLGGLAGDNEQF
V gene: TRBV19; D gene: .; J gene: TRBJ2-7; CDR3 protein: ASSIVGNYEQY
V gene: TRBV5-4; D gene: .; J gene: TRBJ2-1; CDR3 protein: ASSFSSDSYNEQF
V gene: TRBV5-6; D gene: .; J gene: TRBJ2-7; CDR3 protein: ASSLDWSSGNEQY
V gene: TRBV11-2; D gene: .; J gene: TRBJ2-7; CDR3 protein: ASSLSRGSPYEQY
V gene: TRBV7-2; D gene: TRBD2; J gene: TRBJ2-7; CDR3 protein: ASSLLAGGAYEQY
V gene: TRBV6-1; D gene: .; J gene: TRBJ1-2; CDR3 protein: ASSEGQAGDT